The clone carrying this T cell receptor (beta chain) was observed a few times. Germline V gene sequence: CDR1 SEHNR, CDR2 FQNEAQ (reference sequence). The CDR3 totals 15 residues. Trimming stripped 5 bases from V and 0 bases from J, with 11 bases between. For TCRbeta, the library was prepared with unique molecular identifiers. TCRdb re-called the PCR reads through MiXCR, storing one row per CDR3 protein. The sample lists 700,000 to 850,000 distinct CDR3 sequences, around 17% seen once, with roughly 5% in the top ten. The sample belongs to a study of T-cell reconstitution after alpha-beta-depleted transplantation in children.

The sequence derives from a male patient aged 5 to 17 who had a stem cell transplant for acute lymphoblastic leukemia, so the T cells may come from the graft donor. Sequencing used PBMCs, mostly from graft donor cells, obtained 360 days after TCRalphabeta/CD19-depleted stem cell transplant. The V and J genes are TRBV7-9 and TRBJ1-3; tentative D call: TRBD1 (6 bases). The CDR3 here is CASSRGRGSGNTIYF. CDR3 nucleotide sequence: TGTGCCAGCAGCCGCGGCAGGGGCTCTGGAAACACCATATATTTT.